This T cell receptor (beta chain) was documented in a study of PD-1 blockade in classical Hodgkin lymphoma. Study-level points and caveats: Partial responders and progressors had significantly lower baseline TCR diversity. It was CD4+ TCR diversity, not CD8+, that rose significantly by C4D1. Before treatment, TCR diversity in newly diagnosed patients was reportedly lower than in healthy donors.

The time point is: cycle 4 day 1 (C4D1), after around six weeks of nivolumab. Every patient had relapsed following autologous stem cell transplantation, and cohorts differed in brentuximab vedotin exposure. Best overall response was complete response, partial response or progressive disease in these relapsed/refractory classical Hodgkin lymphoma patients. This CDR3 region has 12 residues. The junction had 8 bases not matched to a gene; V was cut back by 7 bases and J by 6 bases. Germline V gene lookup returns CDR1 SQVTM and CDR2 ANQGSEA. As to this clone: The antigen is unknown.

Only in-frame clones appear in the TCRdb table, and some are missing; sequencing was by immunoSEQ multiplex PCR. This table holds fewer than 100,000 clones, approximately 94% found once. The sequenced sample was peripheral blood mononuclear cells (PBMCs), obtained before the fourth cycle of nivolumab. The rearrangement uses TRBV29-1 and TRBJ1-1; TRBD1 matches 7 bases. The sequence was obtained from a human donor with classical Hodgkin lymphoma. CDR3 coding DNA: TGCAGCGGTGTGACAGGGAGGTCTGAAGCTTTCTTT. Protein sequence: CSGVTGRSEAFF.